A selection of T cell receptor beta chains follows, all from one sample in a study of cytomegalovirus exposure and HLA in healthy donors. TCRdb's table, derived via immunoSEQ multiplex PCR, lists solely in-frame clones and lacks some. The table includes around 63,000 clones, about 79% detected once. What was sequenced was PBMCs. These receptors all come from a man between 60 and 70 years old in good health and CMV-seropositive. CDR3s include the opening cysteine and the closing phenylalanine or tryptophan. D genes are given only for firm matches. Where a row states a size, it is once, few, many or the class of an expanded clone; other rows omit it.

size: NA
J: TRBJ2-7
V: TRBV7-9
D: TRBD1
DNA: TGTGCCAGCAGCCCCATCCCGGGACAGGGGTTGAGGGAGCAGTACTTC
CDR3: CASSPIPGQGLREQYF

size: NA
J: TRBJ2-5
V: TRBV7-6
D: TRBD1
DNA: TGTGCCAGCAGCTCAAGGGACAGTGAGACCCAGTACTTC
CDR3: CASSSRDSETQYF

size: NA
J: TRBJ2-3
V: TRBV19
D: TRBD1
DNA: TGTGCCAGTAGTATATCGGGACAGGGTGGTGATACGCAGTATTTT
CDR3: CASSISGQGGDTQYF

size: NA
J: TRBJ2-7
V: TRBV29-1
D: NA
DNA: TGCAGCGTTGAAGAAAGTCCGAGGTCCGAGCAGTACTTC
CDR3: CSVEESPRSEQYF

size: few
J: TRBJ1-1
V: TRBV13
D: TRBD1
DNA: TGTGCCAGCAGCCCCCGGGACAGAAACACTGAAGCTTTCTTT
CDR3: CASSPRDRNTEAFF

size: NA
J: TRBJ2-5
V: TRBV11-3
D: TRBD2
DNA: TGTGCCAGCAGCTTAAGGGACTACCAGGAGACCCAGTACTTC
CDR3: CASSLRDYQETQYF

size: NA
J: TRBJ1-5
V: TRBV5-8
D: NA
DNA: TGTGCCAGCAGCTTTCAGTCAACAGGGAAGGGTCAGCCCCAGCATTTT
CDR3: CASSFQSTGKGQPQHF

size: NA
J: TRBJ2-7
V: TRBV18
D: NA
DNA: TGTGCCAGCTCACCACCGTCCAGGGGCGAGCAGTACTTC
CDR3: CASSPPSRGEQYF

size: NA
J: TRBJ2-2
V: TRBV11-3
D: TRBD2
DNA: TGTGCCAGCAGCACAAAAGCGGGAGTCCCCGGGGAGCTGTTTTTT
CDR3: CASSTKAGVPGELFF

size: NA
J: TRBJ2-5
V: TRBV14
D: TRBD2
DNA: TGTGCCAGCAGCCAAGGGCTAGCGGGGGTGGAGACCCAGTACTTC
CDR3: CASSQGLAGVETQYF

size: NA
J: TRBJ2-2
V: TRBV6-4
D: TRBD1
DNA: TGTGCCAGCAGTGACTCGGACAGGGGTAGCACCGGGGAGCTGTTTTTT
CDR3: CASSDSDRGSTGELFF

size: NA
J: TRBJ1-1
V: TRBV11-2
D: NA
DNA: TGTGCCAGCAGCGAGGGGAGGGGGATAACTGAAGCTTTCTTT
CDR3: CASSEGRGITEAFF

size: few
J: TRBJ2-7
V: TRBV7-9
D: TRBD1
DNA: TGTGCCAGCAGCTTAGTAGAGACAGGGGGCTCGTACGAGCAGTACTTC
CDR3: CASSLVETGGSYEQYF

size: NA
J: TRBJ1-2
V: TRBV6-5
D: NA
DNA: TGTGCCAGCAGTAAAATGGGGGGAAACGATGGCTACACCTTC
CDR3: CASSKMGGNDGYTF

size: NA
J: TRBJ2-2
V: TRBV7-6
D: NA
DNA: TGTGCCAGCAGCGCCAGGCTGGCGACAGCCACGAACACCGGGGAGCTGTTTTTT
CDR3: CASSARLATATNTGELFF

size: once
J: TRBJ1-4
V: TRBV21-1
D: NA
DNA: TGTGCCAGCAGCCCGCTCGCGCGGGGGGATGAAAAACTGTTTTTT
CDR3: CASSPLARGDEKLFF

size: NA
J: TRBJ2-1
V: TRBV5-1
D: TRBD2
DNA: TGCGCCAGCAGCCAAACAAAGACTAGCGGGAGCCCCAATGAGCAGTTCTTC
CDR3: CASSQTKTSGSPNEQFF

size: once
J: TRBJ1-1
V: TRBV13
D: TRBD1
DNA: TGTGCCAGCAGCTTACAGGGGGCGTGGGGGGGCACTGAAGCTTTCTTT
CDR3: CASSLQGAWGGTEAFF

size: NA
J: TRBJ2-7
V: TRBV27
D: NA
DNA: TGTGCCAGCAGTCTGCATGGTCAGAGCGACTACGAGCAGTACTTC
CDR3: CASSLHGQSDYEQYF

size: NA
J: TRBJ2-3
V: TRBV7-6
D: NA
DNA: TGTGCCAGCAGCTTAGAAATCGCAGATACGCAGTATTTT
CDR3: CASSLEIADTQYF

size: few
J: TRBJ2-7
V: TRBV27
D: NA
DNA: TGTGCCAGCAGTTTATCCGCACGTTCGGGGGGCGCCTACGAGCAGTACTTC
CDR3: CASSLSARSGGAYEQYF

size: NA
J: TRBJ2-5
V: TRBV5-4
D: NA
DNA: TGTGCCAGCAGCTGGTCTCTAGGGGGGACTAAAGAGACCCAGTACTTC
CDR3: CASSWSLGGTKETQYF

size: few
J: TRBJ1-4
V: TRBV25-1
D: TRBD1
DNA: TGTGCCAGCAGTGAATCTGACAGGGCAATTGAAAAACTGTTTTTT
CDR3: CASSESDRAIEKLFF

size: NA
J: TRBJ2-2
V: TRBV19
D: TRBD2
DNA: TGTGCCACTACTAGACTAGCTTCCACCGGGGAGCTGTTTTTT
CDR3: CATTRLASTGELFF